Described below is a single T cell receptor (beta chain) sequence and its context. Cycle 7 day 1, cycle 4 day 1, and baseline were the timepoints at which blood was sampled. The data belong to a study of OX40 agonist ivuxolimab in advanced cancers. Looking at the study overall: Patients in dose escalation had liver, melanoma, kidney or head and neck cancers. Therapy given before enrollment (anti-PD-1, anti-PD-L1 or anti-CTLA-4) was allowed, and 40% had some.

The V and J ends lost 1 base and 5 bases, in that order; junction bases with no gene match: 6. Germline loops: CDR1 LGHNA, CDR2 YSLEER. CDR3 size: 16 residues. This table comes from immunoSEQ multiplex PCR, and its TCRdb copy is limited to in-frame clones, with some not included. This sample has nearly 70,000 clones, with around 85% found just once. This TCR came from an adult with an advanced solid tumor such as melanoma, head and neck, liver or kidney cancer. The chain links TRBV4-3 to TRBJ2-7, with 12 bases matching TRBD1. The specimen was CD4+ or CD8+ T cells sorted from blood, collected in a trial of the OX40 agonist ivuxolimab. The CDR3 spells CASSQGTGTGGHEQYF. CDR3 coding DNA: TGCGCCAGCAGCCAAGGTACGGGGACAGGGGGCCACGAGCAGTACTTC.